The source of this T cell receptor beta chain is a study of metastatic and nonmetastatic thyroid tumors. Study-wide background: For malignant and benign thyroid patients, tumor or nodule tissue and blood were the sources whose repertoires were compared.

TCRdb re-called clones from the PCR reads using MiXCR. The repertoire holds more than 12,000 clones, with roughly 3.5% as singletons. Before thyroid surgery, none of the patients had received any treatment. This clone was counted between two and nine times. Its antigen remains unknown. Findings and caveats of the study: Within blood and tumor, benign nodules reportedly had significantly lower TCR beta diversity than malignant thyroid tumors did.

Between the trimmed V and J ends, which lost 0 bases and 5 bases, there was a span of 13 bases. Germline V gene lookup returns CDR1 DFQATT and CDR2 SNEGSKA (reference sequence). CDR3 length: 15 residues. The gene calls are TRBV20-1 and TRBJ1-4, with D unresolved. The sequencing sample was made of tumor tissue. The TCR sequence derives from a female donor with papillary thyroid cancer or a benign thyroid nodule (not recorded which). Some clones in this sample may be carry-over from other donors' samples. CDR3 sequence (DNA): TGCAGTGCTAGAGATGTCGTCACAGAAAATGAAAAACTGTTTTTT. Protein sequence: CSARDVVTENEKLFF.